This TCR beta chain was documented in a study of T cell clones after liver transplantation. CDR3 size: 13 residues. The germline V gene encodes CDR1 LNHDA and CDR2 SQIVND (reference sequence). V was trimmed by 9 bases and J by 3 bases, leaving 13 bases between them. Libraries were prepared by immunoSEQ multiplex PCR; TCRdb keeps only in-frame clonotypes and omits some of them. The sample has 25,000 to 40,000 clones, around 95% seen once. This receptor was taken from a human patient who received a liver transplant. Some T cells may have come from the graft donor. The chain joins TRBV19 to TRBJ2-3; D is unresolved. Source: CD8+ T cells from blood, taken 12 months after liver transplant. The CDR3 reads CASTPRSTDTQYF. The CDR3 region has the DNA TGTGCCAGCACACCCAGGAGTACAGATACGCAGTATTTT.